Detailed here is one TCR beta chain. Antigen unknown. The entry originates in a study of CD4+ T cells in melanoma. TCRdb keeps only in-frame clones here, not all; method: immunoSEQ multiplex PCR. Of 20,000 to 25,000 clones listed, approximately 78% are singletons. Study results and caveats: A reported correlation linked neoantigen-specific CD4+ T cells to CD8+, macrophage and B cell function.

Trimming left V 2 bases short and J 0 bases short, with 11 bases between. CDR1 and CDR2 from the germline V gene are MNHEY and SVGAGI. The CDR3 contains 16 residues. This clonotype was obtained from a human donor with melanoma. V gene TRBV6-5 combines with J gene TRBJ1-3, with D unresolved. CDR3 amino acids: CASSYGEGLSGNTIYF. CDR3 in DNA: TGTGCCAGCAGTTACGGTGAGGGCCTCTCTGGAAACACCATATATTTT.